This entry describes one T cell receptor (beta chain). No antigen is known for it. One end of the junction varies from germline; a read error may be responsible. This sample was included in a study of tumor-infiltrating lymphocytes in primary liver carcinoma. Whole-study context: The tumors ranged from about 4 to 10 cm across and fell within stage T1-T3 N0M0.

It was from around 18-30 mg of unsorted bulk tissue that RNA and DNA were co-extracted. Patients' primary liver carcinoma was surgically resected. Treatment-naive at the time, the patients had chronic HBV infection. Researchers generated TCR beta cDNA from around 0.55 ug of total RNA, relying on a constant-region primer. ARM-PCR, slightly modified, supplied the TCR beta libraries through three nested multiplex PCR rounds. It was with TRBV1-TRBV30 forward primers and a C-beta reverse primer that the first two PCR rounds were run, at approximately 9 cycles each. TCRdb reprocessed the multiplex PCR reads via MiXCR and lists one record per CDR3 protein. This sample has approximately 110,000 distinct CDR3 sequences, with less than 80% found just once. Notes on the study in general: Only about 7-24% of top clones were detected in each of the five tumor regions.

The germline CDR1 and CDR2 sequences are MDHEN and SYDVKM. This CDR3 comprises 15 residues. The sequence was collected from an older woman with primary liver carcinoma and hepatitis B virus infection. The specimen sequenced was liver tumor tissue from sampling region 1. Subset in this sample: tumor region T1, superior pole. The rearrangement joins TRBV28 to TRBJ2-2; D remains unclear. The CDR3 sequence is CASTSTGRNTWELFF. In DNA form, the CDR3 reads TGTGCCAGCACCTCGACCGGCCGGAACACCTGGGAGCTGTTTTTT.